Presented here are 11 T cell receptor beta chains from one specimen sequenced in a study of shared clonotypes between healthy human individuals. Using immunoSEQ multiplex PCR, the repertoire was profiled, and TCRdb retains in-frame clones only, with some absent. The table includes some 1.5 million clones, 95% to 99% detected once. The material sequenced was naive CD4+ T cells sorted from blood. The subset here: CD45RA+ positively selected. The receptors originated from a man aged 25 to 40 in good health.

V usage is TRBV2 and J usage is TRBJ2-5; D unresolved. Germline V gene lookup returns CDR1 SNHLY and CDR2 FYNNEI. The CDR3 has 11 amino acids. V dropped 7 bases and J dropped 6 bases, with 9 bases sitting between them. The chain's CDR3 is CASIDQKTQYF. Written as DNA, the CDR3 is TGTGCCAGCATAGATCAGAAGACCCAGTACTTC.

This chain connects TRBV9 to TRBJ1-2, with 7 positions matching TRBD1. CDR1 and CDR2 from the germline V gene are SGDLS and YYNGEE. V lost 2 bases, J lost 2 bases, and 15 bases stayed unmatched. The CDR3 consists of 18 residues. CDR3 loop: CASSVPQAGGGANYGYTF. The CDR3, as DNA: TGTGCCAGCAGCGTCCCACAGGCAGGAGGGGGCGCGAACTATGGCTACACCTTC.

This rearrangement joins TRBV5-4 to TRBJ1-1; D gene uncertain. The CDR3 sequence is 16 residues long. Germline assignment: CDR1 SGHNT and CDR2 YYREEE (reference sequence). V dropped 4 bases and J dropped 2 bases, with 18 bases sitting between them. The CDR3 sequence is CASSHGAQTSNTEAFF. The CDR3 DNA reads TGTGCCAGCAGCCACGGCGCCCAGACTTCAAACACTGAAGCTTTCTTT.

This sequence joins TRBV5-1 and TRBJ2-5; a possible D gene is TRBD2 (6 bases). The V end lost 5 bases, the J end lost 1 base, and 9 bases lay between the germline ends. The CDR3 is 13 amino acids. CDR1 and CDR2 from the germline V gene are SGHRS and YFSETQ. CDR3 protein: CASSRETQETQYF. CDR3 nucleotide sequence: TGCGCCAGCAGTCGGGAGACCCAAGAGACCCAGTACTTC.

This clone has only one observation. The chain recombines TRBV28 with TRBJ1-2, with unresolved D. V was clipped by 7 bases and J by 1 base, with 10 bases between them. This CDR3 is 13 amino acids long. Germline V gene data show CDR1 as MDHEN and CDR2 as SYDVKM. The CDR3 sequence is CASTWGNNYGYTF. CDR3 sequence (DNA): TGTGCCAGCACCTGGGGAAATAACTATGGCTACACCTTC.

The chain combines TRBV15 with TRBJ2-5; possibly TRBD1 for D (5 bases). Germline CDR1 and CDR2: LNHNV and YYDKDF (reference sequence). V was trimmed by 2 bases and J by 3 bases, leaving 7 bases between them. CDR3 size: 13 residues. The CDR3 protein is CATSRSGKETQYF. In nucleotides, the CDR3 is TGTGCCACCAGCAGATCAGGGAAAGAGACCCAGTACTTC.

The chain joins TRBV5-5 to TRBJ2-7; 8 bases are shared with TRBD2. From germline, CDR1 is SGHKS and CDR2 YYEKEE (reference sequence). Trimming removed 0 bases from V and 3 bases from J; junction bases left unmatched: 2. The CDR3 contains 14 residues. CDR3 residues: CASSLGGLDYEQYF. CDR3 nucleotide sequence: TGTGCCAGCAGCTTGGGGGGACTAGACTACGAGCAGTACTTC.

V gene TRBV10-1 combines with J gene TRBJ2-3, with a weak D call TRBD2 (5 bases). This CDR3 has 16 residues. In germline, CDR1 is WNHNN, CDR2 SYGVQD (reference sequence). Trimming took off 0 bases at V and 5 bases at J, with 15 bases between the two ends. CDR3 bases: TGCGCCAGCAGTGAGTCTGAAGGCCCGGGGTTAGATACGCAGTATTTT. Residues: CASSESEGPGLDTQYF.

The chain combines TRBV28 with TRBJ2-7; 8 nucleotides match TRBD1. The CDR3 runs 13 residues. Germline assignment: CDR1 MDHEN and CDR2 SYDVKM. V lost 7 bases, J lost 3 bases, and 5 bases stayed unmatched. CDR3 in amino acids: CASKKTGGYEQYF. CDR3 bases: TGTGCCAGCAAAAAAACAGGGGGCTACGAGCAGTACTTC.

This clone was detected only once. J is TRBJ2-7 and V is TRBV5-1; tentatively, D is TRBD2 (6 bases). The CDR3 has 15 residues. The ends were cut back, 5 bases at V and 3 bases at J, with 18 bases in the middle. The germline gives CDR1 SGHRS, CDR2 YFSETQ. CDR3 region: CASRSPGTLFYEQYF. For the CDR3, the DNA is TGCGCCAGCAGATCACCCGGGACTCTTTTCTACGAGCAGTACTTC.

The V call is TRBV7-2, the J call TRBJ2-2; D is possibly TRBD1 (6 bases). This CDR3 contains 15 residues. Between the trimmed V and J ends, which lost 1 base and 9 bases, there was a span of 15 bases. Germline V lookup: CDR1 SGHTA, CDR2 FQGNSA. CDR3 sequence (DNA): TGTGCCAGCAGCTTAGATAGGAGGACAGAACGGGAGCTGTTTTTT. It encodes CASSLDRRTERELFF.